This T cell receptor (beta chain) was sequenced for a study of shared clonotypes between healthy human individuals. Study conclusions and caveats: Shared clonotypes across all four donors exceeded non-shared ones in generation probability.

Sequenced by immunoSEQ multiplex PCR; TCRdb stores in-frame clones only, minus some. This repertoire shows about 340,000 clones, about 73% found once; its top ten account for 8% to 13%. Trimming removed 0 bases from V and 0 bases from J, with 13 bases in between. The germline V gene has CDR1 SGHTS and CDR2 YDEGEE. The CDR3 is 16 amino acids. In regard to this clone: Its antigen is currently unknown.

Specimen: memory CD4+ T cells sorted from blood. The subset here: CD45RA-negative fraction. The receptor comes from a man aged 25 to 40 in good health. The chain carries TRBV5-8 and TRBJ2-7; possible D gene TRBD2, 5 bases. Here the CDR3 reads CASSLGELASSYEQYF. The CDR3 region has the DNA TGTGCCAGCAGCTTGGGTGAGCTAGCCAGCTCCTACGAGCAGTACTTC.